This TCR beta chain originates from a study of T-cell memory formation after mild COVID-19. TCRdb used MiXCR to reprocess the 5' RACE reads, holding one entry per CDR3 protein. The data hold around 300,000 distinct CDR3 sequences, with roughly 13% observed a single time. The CDR3 consists of 15 residues. V lost 2 bases and J 4 bases, leaving 16 bases between the germline ends. The V gene's germline CDR1 is DFQATT and CDR2 SNEGSKA (reference sequence). The sequence came from a man younger than 35 who had mild COVID-19 (a few samples of this study predate the infection). Cell type and time point are not known. The rearrangement links TRBV20-1 to TRBJ2-3; D unresolved. The sample taken for sequencing was PBMCs or a T cell subset sorted from them (not recorded which). Here the CDR3 DNA reads TGCAGTGCTAGAATCCACATTCTGTCGTCAGATACGCAGTATTTT. This sequence encodes CSARIHILSSDTQYF.